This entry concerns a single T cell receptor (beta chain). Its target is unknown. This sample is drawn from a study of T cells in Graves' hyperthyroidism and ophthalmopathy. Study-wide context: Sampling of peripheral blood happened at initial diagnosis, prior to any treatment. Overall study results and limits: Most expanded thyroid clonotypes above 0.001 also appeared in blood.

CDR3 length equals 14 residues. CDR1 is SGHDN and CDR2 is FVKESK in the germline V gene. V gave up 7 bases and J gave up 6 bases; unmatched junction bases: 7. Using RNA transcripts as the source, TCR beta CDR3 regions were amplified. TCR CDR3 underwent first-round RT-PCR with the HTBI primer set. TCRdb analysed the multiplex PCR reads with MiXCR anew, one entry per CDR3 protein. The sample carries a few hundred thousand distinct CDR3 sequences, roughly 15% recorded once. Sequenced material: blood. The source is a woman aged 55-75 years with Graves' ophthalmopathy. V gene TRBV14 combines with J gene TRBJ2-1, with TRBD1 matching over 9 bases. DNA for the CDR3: TGTGCCAGCAAGGAACAGGGGGCTTTCAATGAGCAGTTCTTC. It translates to CASKEQGAFNEQFF.